This TCR beta chain appears in the sequencing data of a study of T cells expressing NK-cell markers. TCRdb reprocessed the 5' RACE reads, with one entry per CDR3 protein and no DNA. The sample has about 180,000 distinct CDR3 sequences; the top ten hold 20% to 25%. CDR1 is LNHDA, CDR2 SQIVND, per germline (reference sequence). The CDR3 has 15 amino acids. The sequence was collected from a man aged 18 to 69 in good health. V is TRBV19 and J is TRBJ1-1; TCRdb returns TRBD1, unconfirmable since there is no DNA. Sequenced material: blood T cells: a sorted CD56 or NKG2C T cell subset, CD4+ or CD8+ T cells, or bulk PBMC T cells (not recorded which). CDR3 sequence: CASSIVRGPNTEAFF.